This T cell receptor (beta chain) derives from a study of metastatic and nonmetastatic thyroid tumors (dated by TCRdb to 2019 to 2021). Concerning the study at large: The researchers compared repertoires between peripheral blood samples and tumor or nodule tissue samples from patients with malignant or benign thyroid disease.

About this clone: No antigen is known for it. No much larger clone exists at a distance of one base, and base qualities are not known.

The trim is 5 bases for V and 5 bases for J, with a gap of 3 bases between the germline ends. Via the germline V gene (reference sequence), CDR1 is DFQATT and CDR2 SNEGSKA. The CDR3 covers 9 residues, taking in both the cysteine and the phenylalanine. Only CDR3 DNA is held: 27 bases, read in frame from base 1. Overall study outcomes, separate from this receptor: TCR beta diversity was reported as significantly higher in malignant tumors than in benign nodules, in both blood and tumor samples.

The library was obtained by PCR. This sample was sequenced with an Illumina HiSeq 4000. High-throughput sequencing was used to profile the TCR beta-chain CDR3 region of every patient. As for the original processing: A classifier to discriminate distant-metastatic papillary thyroid cancer patients was built from CDR3 differences across clinicopathological groups. The Shannon index was used to measure repertoire diversity, and the Morisita-Horn index was used to measure how similar tumor and blood repertoires were. TCRdb passed the public sequencing reads through fastp at Q25 and MiXCR, retaining productive beta sequences. For this entry, the V and J calls and clone size follow TCRdb and not the study's own pipeline. The sample profile shows under 8,500 clones; approximately 28% of them were found once. The ten largest clones take up approximately 15% of the sample. Before undergoing thyroid surgery, none of the patients had been given any kind of treatment. Using T-cell receptor beta sequencing, the study looked back at clinical samples from patients collected from about 2011 to 2019.

This TCR came from a female donor with papillary thyroid cancer or a benign thyroid nodule (not recorded which). Some clones in this sample may be carry-over from other donors' samples. Sequenced: adjacent normal tissue. The rearranged chain carries TRBV20-1 and TRBJ1-2, with the D gene call left open. The bases are TGCAGTGCTTATTATGGCTACACCTTC. Protein translation: CSAYYGYTF.